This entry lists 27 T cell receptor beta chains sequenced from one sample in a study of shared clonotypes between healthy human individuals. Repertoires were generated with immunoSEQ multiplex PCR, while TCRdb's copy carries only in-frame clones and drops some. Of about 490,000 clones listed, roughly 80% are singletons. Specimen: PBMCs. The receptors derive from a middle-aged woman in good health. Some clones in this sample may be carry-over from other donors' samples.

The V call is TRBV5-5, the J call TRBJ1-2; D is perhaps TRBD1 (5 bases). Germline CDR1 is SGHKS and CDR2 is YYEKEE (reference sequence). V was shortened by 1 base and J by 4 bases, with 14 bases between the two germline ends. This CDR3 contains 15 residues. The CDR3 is CASSLRVAGSYGYTF. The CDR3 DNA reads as TGTGCCAGCAGCTTGCGTGTGGCAGGGAGCTATGGCTACACCTTC.

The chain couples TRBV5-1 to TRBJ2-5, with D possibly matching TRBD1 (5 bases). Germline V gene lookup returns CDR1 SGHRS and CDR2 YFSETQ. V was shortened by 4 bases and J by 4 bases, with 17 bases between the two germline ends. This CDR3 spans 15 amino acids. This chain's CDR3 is CASSPGSQGAETQYF. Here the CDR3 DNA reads TGCGCCAGCAGCCCCGGGTCCCAGGGCGCAGAGACCCAGTACTTC.

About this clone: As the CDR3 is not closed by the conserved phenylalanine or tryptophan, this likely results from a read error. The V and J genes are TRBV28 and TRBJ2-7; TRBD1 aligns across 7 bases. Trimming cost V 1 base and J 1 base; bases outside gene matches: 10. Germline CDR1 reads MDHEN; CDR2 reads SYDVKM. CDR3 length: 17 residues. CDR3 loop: CASSLYFRQGRSYEQYS. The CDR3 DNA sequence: TGTGCCAGCAGTTTATACTTTCGACAGGGTCGATCCTACGAGCAGTACTCC.

CDR3 in amino acids: CASSGDGTNYGYTF. As DNA, the CDR3 is TGTGCCAGCAGCGGAGACGGAACTAACTATGGCTACACCTTC. The chain couples TRBV9 to TRBJ1-2; D is unclear. The germline V and J ends were trimmed by 3 bases and 0 bases, with 9 bases remaining between them. The germline CDR1 and CDR2 sequences are SGDLS and YYNGEE. CDR3 length: 14 amino acids.

The CDR3 coding sequence is TGCGCCAGCAGTGCCCGTCTGGCTAGCGGGAGCCAAGAGACCCAGTACTTC. Translating gives CASSARLASGSQETQYF. The chain uses TRBV4-1 and TRBJ2-5; 10 nucleotides align to TRBD2. The V gene end was trimmed by 6 bases and the J gene end by 1 base; junction bases not matched to a gene: 11. Germline values: CDR1 MGHRA, CDR2 YSYEKL. The CDR3 consists of 17 residues.

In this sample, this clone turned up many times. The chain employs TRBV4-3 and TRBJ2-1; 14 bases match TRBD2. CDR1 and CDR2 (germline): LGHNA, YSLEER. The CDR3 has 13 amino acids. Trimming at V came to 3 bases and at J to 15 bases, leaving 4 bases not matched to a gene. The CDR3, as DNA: TGCGCCAGCAGCCAGGGACTAGCGGGAGCCTGGTTCTTC. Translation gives CASSQGLAGAWFF.

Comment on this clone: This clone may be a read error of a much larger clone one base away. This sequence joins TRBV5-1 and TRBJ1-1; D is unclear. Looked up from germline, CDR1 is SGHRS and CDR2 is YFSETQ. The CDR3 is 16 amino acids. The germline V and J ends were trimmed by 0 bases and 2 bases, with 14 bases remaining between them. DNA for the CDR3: TGCGCCAGCAGCTTGGGAATAGTGCAAGGTAACACTGAAGCTTTCTTT. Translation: CASSLGIVQGNTEAFF.

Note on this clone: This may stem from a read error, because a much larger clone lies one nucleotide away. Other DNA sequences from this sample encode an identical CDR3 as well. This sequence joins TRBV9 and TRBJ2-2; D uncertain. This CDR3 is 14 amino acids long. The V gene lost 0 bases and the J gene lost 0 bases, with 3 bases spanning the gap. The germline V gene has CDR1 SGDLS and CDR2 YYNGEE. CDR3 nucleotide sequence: TGTGCCAGCAGCGTAGGGCCGAACACCGGGGAGCTGTTTTTT. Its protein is CASSVGPNTGELFF.

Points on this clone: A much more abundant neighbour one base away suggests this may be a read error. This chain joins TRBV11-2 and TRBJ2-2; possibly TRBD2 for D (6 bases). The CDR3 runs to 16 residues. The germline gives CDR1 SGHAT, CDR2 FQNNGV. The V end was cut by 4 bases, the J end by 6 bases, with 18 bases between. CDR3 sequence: CASSSMGGAGSGELFF. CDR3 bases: TGTGCCAGCAGCTCTATGGGGGGTGCGGGATCCGGGGAGCTGTTTTTT.

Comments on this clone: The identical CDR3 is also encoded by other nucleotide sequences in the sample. The DNA of the CDR3 is TGTGCCTGGAGTGCTGGGGGAGATACGCAGTATTTT. This encodes CAWSAGGDTQYF. The rearrangement joins TRBV30 to TRBJ2-3; D may be TRBD1 or TRBD2 (5 bases each). The germline V gene has CDR1 GTSNPN and CDR2 SVGIG (reference sequence). Trimming stripped 1 base from V and 5 bases from J, with 7 bases between. CDR3 size: 12 residues.

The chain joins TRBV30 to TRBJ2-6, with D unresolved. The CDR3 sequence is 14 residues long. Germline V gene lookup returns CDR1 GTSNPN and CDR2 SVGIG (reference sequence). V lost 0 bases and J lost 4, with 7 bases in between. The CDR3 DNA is TGTGCCTGGAGTGTAGGTAGGGGGGCCAACGTCCTGACTTTC. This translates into CAWSVGRGANVLTF.

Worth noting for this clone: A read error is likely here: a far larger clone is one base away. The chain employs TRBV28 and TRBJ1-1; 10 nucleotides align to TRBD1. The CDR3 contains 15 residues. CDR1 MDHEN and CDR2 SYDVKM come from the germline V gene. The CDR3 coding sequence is TGTGCCGGCAGTTTACAGGACAGGGGGTTTCCTGAAGCTTTCTTT. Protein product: CAGSLQDRGFPEAFF.

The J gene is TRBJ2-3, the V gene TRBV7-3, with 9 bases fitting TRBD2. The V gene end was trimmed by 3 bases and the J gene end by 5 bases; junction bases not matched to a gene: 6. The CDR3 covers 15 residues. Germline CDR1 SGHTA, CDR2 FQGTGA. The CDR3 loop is CASSFVSGSGDTQYF. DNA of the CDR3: TGTGCCAGCAGCTTTGTTAGCGGGAGTGGAGATACGCAGTATTTT.

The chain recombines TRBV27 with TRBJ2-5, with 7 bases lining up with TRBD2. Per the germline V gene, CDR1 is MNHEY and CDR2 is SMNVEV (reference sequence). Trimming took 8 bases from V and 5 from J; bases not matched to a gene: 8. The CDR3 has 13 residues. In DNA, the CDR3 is TGTGCCAGCGGGAGAACCGGGAGGGAGACCCAGTACTTC. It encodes CASGRTGRETQYF.

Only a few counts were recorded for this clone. CDR3 amino acids: CASRLRVDREYEQYF. For the CDR3, the DNA is TGTGCCAGCAGGCTGAGAGTGGACAGGGAGTACGAGCAGTACTTC. This chain links TRBV6-5 with TRBJ2-7; 8 nucleotides agree with TRBD1. The V gene's germline CDR1 is MNHEY and CDR2 SVGAGI. V was pared by 6 bases and J by 4 bases, with 11 bases of the junction left unmatched. This CDR3 has 15 amino acids.

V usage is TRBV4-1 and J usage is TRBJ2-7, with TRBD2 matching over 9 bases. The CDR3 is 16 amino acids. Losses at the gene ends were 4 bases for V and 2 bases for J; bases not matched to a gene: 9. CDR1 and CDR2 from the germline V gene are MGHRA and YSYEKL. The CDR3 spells CASSPIAGVRTYEQYF. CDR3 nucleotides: TGCGCCAGCAGCCCTATAGCGGGGGTAAGAACCTACGAGCAGTACTTC.

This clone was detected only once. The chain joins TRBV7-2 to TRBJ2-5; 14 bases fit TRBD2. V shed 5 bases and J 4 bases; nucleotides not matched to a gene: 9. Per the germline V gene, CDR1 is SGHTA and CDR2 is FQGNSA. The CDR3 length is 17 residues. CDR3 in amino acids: CASSPRTSGRPGETQYF. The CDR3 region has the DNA TGTGCCAGCAGCCCTCGGACTAGCGGGAGGCCGGGAGAGACCCAGTACTTC. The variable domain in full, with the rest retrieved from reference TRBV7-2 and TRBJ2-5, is GAGVSQSPSNKVTEKGKDVELRCDPISGHTALYWYRQSLGQGLEFLIYFQGNSAPDKSGLPSDRFSAERTGGSVSTLTIQRTQQEDSAVYLCASSPRTSGRPGETQYFGPGTRLLVL.

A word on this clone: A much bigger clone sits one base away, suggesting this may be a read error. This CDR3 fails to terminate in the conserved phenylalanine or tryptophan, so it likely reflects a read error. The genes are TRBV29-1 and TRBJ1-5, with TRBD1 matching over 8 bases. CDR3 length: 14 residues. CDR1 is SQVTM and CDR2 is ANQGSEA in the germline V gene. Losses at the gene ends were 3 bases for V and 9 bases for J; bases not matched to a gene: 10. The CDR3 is CSVDGTGPLRPQHL. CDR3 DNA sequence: TGCAGCGTTGATGGGACAGGTCCCCTGCGGCCCCAGCATCTT.

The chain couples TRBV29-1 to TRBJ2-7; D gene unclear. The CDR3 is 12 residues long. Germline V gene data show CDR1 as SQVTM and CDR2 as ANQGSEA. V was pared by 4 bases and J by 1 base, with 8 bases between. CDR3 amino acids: CSVVRSSYEQYF. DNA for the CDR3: TGCAGCGTTGTTCGGAGTTCCTACGAGCAGTACTTC.

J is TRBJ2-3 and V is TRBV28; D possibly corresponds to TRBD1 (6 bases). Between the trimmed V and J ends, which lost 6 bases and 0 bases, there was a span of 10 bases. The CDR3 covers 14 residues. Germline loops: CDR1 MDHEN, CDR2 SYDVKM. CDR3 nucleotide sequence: TGTGCCAGCAGAGAGACAGGAAGCACAGATACGCAGTATTTT. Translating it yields CASRETGSTDTQYF.

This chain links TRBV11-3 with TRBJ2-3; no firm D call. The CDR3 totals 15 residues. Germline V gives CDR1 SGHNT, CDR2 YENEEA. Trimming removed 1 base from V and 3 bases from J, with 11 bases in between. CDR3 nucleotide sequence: TGTGCCAGCAGCTTAGGCAAAATCGAGACAGATACGCAGTATTTT. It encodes CASSLGKIETDTQYF.

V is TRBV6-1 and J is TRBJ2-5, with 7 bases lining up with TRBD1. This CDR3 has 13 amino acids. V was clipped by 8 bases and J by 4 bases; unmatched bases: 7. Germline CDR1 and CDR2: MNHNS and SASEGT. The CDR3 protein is CASGGSGGETQYF. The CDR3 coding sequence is TGTGCCAGCGGCGGATCAGGGGGAGAGACCCAGTACTTC.

In nucleotides, the CDR3 is TGTGCCAGCAGCGTAGGAGGGGTCAATGAGCAGTTCTTC. This codes for CASSVGGVNEQFF. The chain carries TRBV9 and TRBJ2-1; D tentatively reads TRBD1 or TRBD2 (5 bases each). Trimming shortened V by 0 bases and J by 6 bases, and 7 bases separated the two germline ends. The V gene's germline CDR1 is SGDLS and CDR2 YYNGEE. This CDR3 spans 13 amino acids. The whole variable domain, filled in from reference TRBV9 and TRBJ2-1, reads DSGVTQTPKHLITATGQRVTLRCSPRSGDLSVYWYQQSLDQGLQFLIQYYNGEERAKGNILERFSAQQFPDLHSELNLSSLELGDSALYFCASSVGGVNEQFFGPGTRLTVL.

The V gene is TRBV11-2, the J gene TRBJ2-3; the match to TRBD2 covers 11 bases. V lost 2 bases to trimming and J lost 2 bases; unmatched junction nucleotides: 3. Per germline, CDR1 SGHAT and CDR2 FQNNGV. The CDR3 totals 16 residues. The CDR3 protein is CASSLYSGRDTDTQYF. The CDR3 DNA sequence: TGTGCCAGCAGCTTATATAGCGGGAGGGACACAGATACGCAGTATTTT.

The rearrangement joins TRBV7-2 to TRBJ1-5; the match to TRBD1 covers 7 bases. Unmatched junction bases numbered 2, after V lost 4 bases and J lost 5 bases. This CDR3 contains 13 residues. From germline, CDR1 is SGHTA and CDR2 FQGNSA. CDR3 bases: TGTGCCAGCAGCTCTCAGGGGGATCAGCCCCAGCATTTT. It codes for CASSSQGDQPQHF.

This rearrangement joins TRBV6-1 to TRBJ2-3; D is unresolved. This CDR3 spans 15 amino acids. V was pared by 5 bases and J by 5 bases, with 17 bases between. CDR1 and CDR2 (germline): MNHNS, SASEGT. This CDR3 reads CASSLLYLSRDTQYF. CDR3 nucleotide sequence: TGTGCCAGCAGTCTCCTTTACCTTTCACGAGATACGCAGTATTTT.

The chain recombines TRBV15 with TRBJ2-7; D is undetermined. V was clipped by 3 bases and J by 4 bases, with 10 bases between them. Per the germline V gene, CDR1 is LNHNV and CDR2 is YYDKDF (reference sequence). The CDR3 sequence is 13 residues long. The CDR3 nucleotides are TGTGCCACCAGCAGGACCAGCAAGTACGAGCAGTACTTC. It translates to CATSRTSKYEQYF.